The 8 T cell receptor beta chains reported below all come from one sample, sequenced in a study of identical twins. TCRdb used MiXCR to reprocess the 5' RACE reads, holding one entry per CDR3 protein. The sample has 1.5 million to 2 million distinct CDR3 sequences; under 35% are singletons. The material sequenced was cord blood. The source of these receptors is a newborn girl in good health.

J is TRBJ1-3 and V is TRBV5-1; the match to TRBD1 covers 8 bases. The trim removed 3 bases at V and 14 bases at J, leaving 16 bases unmatched. The CDR3 runs 15 residues. The germline V gene encodes CDR1 SGHRS and CDR2 YFSETQ. CDR3 amino acids: CASSSKVTGVGGLYF. The CDR3, as DNA: TGCGCCAGCAGCTCGAAAGTGACAGGGGTGGGTGGCCTATATTTT.

J is TRBJ2-3 and V is TRBV20-1; 10 bases align to TRBD2. Trimming removed 0 bases from V and 11 bases from J; junction bases left unmatched: 2. This CDR3 spans 12 amino acids. Germline V CDR1 and CDR2: DFQATT, SNEGSKA (reference sequence). The CDR3 loop reads CSARDRLAGQYF. CDR3 in DNA: TGCAGTGCTAGAGATAGACTAGCGGGGCAGTATTTT.

The chain recombines TRBV20-1 with TRBJ2-4; either TRBD1 or TRBD2 may supply D (5 bases each). Per the germline V gene, CDR1 is DFQATT and CDR2 is SNEGSKA (reference sequence). Trimming took 3 bases from V and 5 from J, leaving 20 bases between them. This CDR3 is 16 amino acids long. The CDR3 DNA reads as TGCAGTGCTAGTAGATTGGGGGTCCCCGGGGAAAACATTCAGTACTTC. Protein: CSASRLGVPGENIQYF.

The V call is TRBV7-9, the J call TRBJ2-7; no clear D gene. Per germline, CDR1 SEHNR and CDR2 FQNEAQ (reference sequence). V lost 5 bases, J lost 6 bases, and 8 bases lay in between. The CDR3 consists of 11 residues. CDR3 sequence (DNA): TGTGCCAGCAGCGGCGGCAGCGAGCAGTACTTC. It specifies CASSGGSEQYF. Complete variable domain (other parts from reference TRBV7-9 and TRBJ2-7): DTGVSQNPRHKITKRGQNVTFRCDPISEHNRLYWYRQTLGQGPEFLTYFQNEAQLEKSRLLSDRFSAERPKGSFSTLEIQRTEQGDSAMYLCASSGGSEQYFGPGTRLTVT.

The chain employs TRBV7-2 and TRBJ2-5; D is undetermined. The CDR3 runs to 14 residues. Trimming stripped 1 base from V and 1 base from J, with 7 bases between. The V gene's germline CDR1 is SGHTA and CDR2 FQGNSA. The CDR3 coding sequence is TGTGCCAGCAGCTTAGAGGCCTTCCAAGAGACCCAGTACTTC. Residues: CASSLEAFQETQYF.

CDR3 coding DNA: TGTGCCAGCAGTTTAGATTGGGGAAGGGAGCAGTACTTC. Protein product: CASSLDWGREQYF. The chain is built from TRBV28 and TRBJ2-4; D possibly corresponds to TRBD2 (5 bases). Germline V gives CDR1 MDHEN, CDR2 SYDVKM. Deletions cut 2 bases from V and 13 bases from J, with 15 bases between. CDR3 size: 13 residues.

This chain uses TRBV5-1 with TRBJ1-1, with D maybe TRBD1 (5 bases). CDR3 size: 13 residues. V was shortened by 1 base and J by 7 bases, with 11 bases between the two germline ends. The germline V gene encodes CDR1 SGHRS and CDR2 YFSETQ. CDR3 sequence (DNA): TGCGCCAGCAGCTTGAGGGGTCACCGTGAAGCTTTCTTT. As protein: CASSLRGHREAFF.

The table lists this clonotype with a count of one. This sequence joins TRBV19 and TRBJ2-1, with 9 bases matching TRBD2. Per the germline V gene, CDR1 is LNHDA and CDR2 is SQIVND (reference sequence). CDR3 size: 16 residues. The V segment lost 2 bases and the J segment 3 bases; nucleotides outside the gene matches: 5. In DNA, the CDR3 is TGTGCCAGTAGTATATCCAGCGGGAGGAACTACAATGAGCAGTTCTTC. Protein product: CASSISSGRNYNEQFF. The complete variable domain, with remaining parts taken from reference TRBV19 and TRBJ2-1, reads DGGITQSPKYLFRKEGQNVTLSCEQNLNHDAMYWYRQDPGQGLRLIYYSQIVNDFQKGDIAEGYSVSREKKESFPLTVTSAQKNPTAFYLCASSISSGRNYNEQFFGPGTRLTVL.